The rows below give T cell receptor beta chains drawn from one sample of a study of shared clonotypes between healthy human individuals. Clones were sequenced by immunoSEQ multiplex PCR, and TCRdb holds only the in-frame ones, with some missing. The repertoire consists of around 500,000 clones, with approximately 80% occurring once and the leading ten covering 9.5% to 15%. The sample was PBMCs. These receptors all come from a woman between 40 and 55 years old in good health. Some clones in this sample may be carry-over from other donors' samples. Both conserved end residues are part of each CDR3. The order of the fields is V gene, D gene, J gene, clone size, CDR3 DNA, CDR3 protein. The D gene is left open where the match is weak. Size tells how often a clone was seen (once, few, many) or the class of an expanded clone, and some rows leave it out.

TRBV11-2,TRBD2,TRBJ2-5,.,TGTGCCAGCAGCTTACTAGCGGGAGTGGAGACCCAGTACTTC,CASSLLAGVETQYF
TRBV19,.,TRBJ2-2,once,TGTGCCAGTAGTATGTACTCCACCGGGGAGCTGTTTTTT,CASSMYSTGELFF
TRBV5-1,TRBD1,TRBJ1-2,.,TGCGCCAGCAGCTTGGGAGGACAGGGGCTTAACTATGGCTACACCTTC,CASSLGGQGLNYGYTF
TRBV5-4,.,TRBJ2-7,once,TGTGCCAGCAGCCGACATGAAGGGGAGCAGTACTTC,CASSRHEGEQYF
TRBV11-2,.,TRBJ2-5,.,TGTGCCAGCAGCACCCAGGGGACAGAGACCCAGTACTTC,CASSTQGTETQYF
TRBV6-6,TRBD2,TRBJ2-1,.,TGTGCCAGCAGTCTCGAGCGGGAAACCTACAATGAGCAGTTCTTC,CASSLERETYNEQFF
TRBV5-4,.,TRBJ1-5,.,TGTGCCAGCAGCTTATTCGGTGGGCAGCCCCAGCATTTT,CASSLFGGQPQHF
TRBV30,.,TRBJ2-7,.,TGTGCCTGGCAAGGTGTGGCATACTACGAGCAGTACTTC,CAWQGVAYYEQYF
TRBV4-3,TRBD1,TRBJ1-4,medium-sized,TGCGCCAGCAGCCAAGATCTTGGGACAGGGGCCGAAAAACTGTTTTTT,CASSQDLGTGAEKLFF
TRBV5-8,.,TRBJ2-3,.,TGTGCCAGCAGCCTGGGTGGATGGGTTAAAGATACGCAGTATTTT,CASSLGGWVKDTQYF
TRBV7-9,.,TRBJ2-3,.,TGTGCCAGCAGCTTGGTGGGGGGAGATACAGATACGCAGTATTTT,CASSLVGGDTDTQYF
TRBV10-3,.,TRBJ1-4,.,TGTGCCATCAGTGAAAGACAGGACCGAAATGAAAAACTGTTTTTT,CAISERQDRNEKLFF
TRBV9,TRBD2,TRBJ2-2,.,TGTGCCAGCAGCGTAGAATCGGCTAGCGGGAGCGGCACCGGGGAGCTGTTTTTT,CASSVESASGSGTGELFF
TRBV18,.,TRBJ1-5,.,TGTGCCAGCTCATCAAGGGGCGGGCGGAGCAATCAGCCCCAGCATTTT,CASSSRGGRSNQPQHF
TRBV28,TRBD1,TRBJ1-1,.,TGTGCCAGCAGTTCCCGGGACAGGAACACTGAAGCTTTCTTT,CASSSRDRNTEAFF
TRBV6-1,.,TRBJ1-1,.,TGTGCCAGTCCACGGAGAGGGGCGCCTACTGAAGCTTTCTTT,CASPRRGAPTEAFF
TRBV19,TRBD2,TRBJ2-1,.,TGTGCCAGTAGTCCCCAAACTGTGGGACTAGCGGGAGGGGGGAGGTACAATGAGCAGTTCTTC,CASSPQTVGLAGGGRYNEQFF
TRBV28,.,TRBJ2-1,once,TGCGCCAGCAGTTTCTGGGACGGTGAGCAGTTCTTC,CASSFWDGEQFF
TRBV14,.,TRBJ1-2,.,TGTGCCAGCAGCCAACCCGGGCCCCCCTTCTATGGCTACACCTTC,CASSQPGPPFYGYTF
TRBV19,.,TRBJ2-5,.,TGTGCCAGTAGTGGGGGGCTGGGAGAGACCCAGTACTTC,CASSGGLGETQYF
TRBV6-4,.,TRBJ2-7,.,TGTGCCAGCAGTGATAGTTTCCTGGGACCCCTCTCCTACGAGCAGTACTTC,CASSDSFLGPLSYEQYF
TRBV23-1,.,TRBJ2-5,.,TGCGCCAGCAGTCAATCTGCCAGGGTGTCTCTGCAAGAGACCCAGTACTTC,CASSQSARVSLQETQYF
TRBV11-2,.,TRBJ2-1,.,TGTGCCAGCCTGGGGGTGGGGACACCTAGTGTGGGGGATATTGTTGAGCAGTTCTTC,CASLGVGTPSVGDIVEQFF
TRBV7-2,.,TRBJ1-1,.,TGTGCCAGCAGCTCCCTTCCGGCAGCACAGACTGAAGCTTTCTTT,CASSSLPAAQTEAFF
TRBV11-2,.,TRBJ2-5,.,TGTGCCAGCAGCTTAGATGGGTACTACCAAGAGACCCAGTACTTC,CASSLDGYYQETQYF
TRBV5-5,.,TRBJ1-2,.,TGTGCCAGCAGCCCGGACGGGACCTATGGCTACACCTTC,CASSPDGTYGYTF
TRBV28,.,TRBJ2-7,many,TGTGCCAGCAGTTTAGAGGGCAGCACCTACGAGCAGTACTTC,CASSLEGSTYEQYF
TRBV19,.,TRBJ2-3,.,TGTGCCAGTAGTAAGGCCCAGACACGAACAGATACGCAGTATTTT,CASSKAQTRTDTQYF
TRBV5-1,TRBD1,TRBJ1-1,.,TGCGCCAGCAGCTTACAGGGGGCGGAGACTGAAGCTTTCTTT,CASSLQGAETEAFF
TRBV28,.,TRBJ1-6,many,TGTGCCAGCAGTCCGAAAAATTCACCCCTCCACTTT,CASSPKNSPLHF
TRBV7-9,.,TRBJ1-2,.,TGTGCCAGCAGCTTTATAGACAGTGACTATGGCTACACCTTC,CASSFIDSDYGYTF
TRBV19,TRBD2,TRBJ2-1,.,TGTGCCAGTAGTATAAGGGCTAGCGGGGTGGCTGAGCAGTTCTTC,CASSIRASGVAEQFF
TRBV5-1,.,TRBJ1-5,many,TGCGCCAGCAGCTCGGATGGACAGAGTCAGCCCCAGCATTTT,CASSSDGQSQPQHF
TRBV5-1,.,TRBJ2-5,.,TGCGCCAGCACCAACCCCAACCGCGCCCAGTACTTC,CASTNPNRAQYF
TRBV18,.,TRBJ2-3,.,TGTGCCAGCTCACCACGGCTGGAAACAGATACGCAGTATTTT,CASSPRLETDTQYF
TRBV7-9,TRBD1,TRBJ1-5,.,TGTGCCAGCAGCGTACAGGGGATAAATCAGCCCCAGCATTTT,CASSVQGINQPQHF
TRBV7-2,.,TRBJ2-2,.,TGTGCCAGCTCGCCTAGAGGTGGGGGAGGATACGTGGGGGAGCTGTTTTTT,CASSPRGGGGYVGELFF
TRBV30,TRBD2,TRBJ2-1,.,TGTGCTTGCAGTGGACTAGCGGGCGATGAGCAGTTCTTC,CACSGLAGDEQFF
TRBV7-8,.,TRBJ2-6,.,TGTGCCAGCAGCCAGCTTGCCCCACAAAGTCGGGCCAACGTCCTGACTTTC,CASSQLAPQSRANVLTF
TRBV11-3,.,TRBJ2-1,once,TGTGCCAGCAGCTTATTCTGGGGGAGCAATGAGCAGTTCTTC,CASSLFWGSNEQFF
TRBV6-1,TRBD1,TRBJ1-1,once,TGTGCCAGCAAACTAGACAGGGATGCTGAAGCTTTCTTT,CASKLDRDAEAFF
TRBV6-1,TRBD1,TRBJ1-1,.,TGTGCCAGCAGTGAGCAGGGGGTGGGGAACACTGAAGCTTTCTTT,CASSEQGVGNTEAFF
TRBV18,TRBD1,TRBJ1-3,.,TGTGCCAGCTCGCCGCGTACAGGGGTGGCTGGAAACACCATATATTTT,CASSPRTGVAGNTIYF
TRBV7-2,TRBD1,TRBJ1-1,.,TGTGCCAGCAGCCGATGGACAGGGAGGAACACTGAAGCTTTCTTT,CASSRWTGRNTEAFF
TRBV27,.,TRBJ2-4,.,TGTGCCAGCAGTTTAACTAGCCGGGGGGCCAAAAACATTCAGTACTTC,CASSLTSRGAKNIQYF
TRBV7-9,TRBD2,TRBJ2-3,.,TGTGCCAGCAGCCGAGGGGCGGGAGTTAAAGATACGCAGTATTTT,CASSRGAGVKDTQYF
TRBV4-2,TRBD1,TRBJ1-3,.,TGTGCCAGCAGCCGTTACCCCGCCGGGACAGGGTCTGGAAACACCATATATTTT,CASSRYPAGTGSGNTIYF
TRBV7-2,TRBD2,TRBJ2-1,.,TGTGCCAGCAGCCCCGGGCTACTAGCGGGCAATGAGCAGTTCTTC,CASSPGLLAGNEQFF
TRBV28,.,TRBJ1-2,.,TGTGCCAGCAGCGAAAACAGGGTAAAGGGCTACACCTTC,CASSENRVKGYTF
TRBV9,.,TRBJ1-2,.,TGTGCCAGCAGCCCAGCCCGGGGGCGGAACTATGGCTACACCTTC,CASSPARGRNYGYTF
TRBV7-9,.,TRBJ2-7,few,TGTGCCAGCAGCTTAAGCTACGAGCAGTACTTC,CASSLSYEQYF
TRBV14,TRBD2,TRBJ2-5,.,TGTGCCAGCAGCCAACAAGCGGGATTCGGGACCCAGTACTTC,CASSQQAGFGTQYF
TRBV30,TRBD1,TRBJ2-3,once,TGTGCCTGCGACCTCCGACAGGGCGGGACAGATACGCAGTATTTT,CACDLRQGGTDTQYF
TRBV9,.,TRBJ1-5,.,TGTGCCAGCAGCGTCGGGGGGGGAGGACAGCCCCAGCATTTT,CASSVGGGGQPQHF